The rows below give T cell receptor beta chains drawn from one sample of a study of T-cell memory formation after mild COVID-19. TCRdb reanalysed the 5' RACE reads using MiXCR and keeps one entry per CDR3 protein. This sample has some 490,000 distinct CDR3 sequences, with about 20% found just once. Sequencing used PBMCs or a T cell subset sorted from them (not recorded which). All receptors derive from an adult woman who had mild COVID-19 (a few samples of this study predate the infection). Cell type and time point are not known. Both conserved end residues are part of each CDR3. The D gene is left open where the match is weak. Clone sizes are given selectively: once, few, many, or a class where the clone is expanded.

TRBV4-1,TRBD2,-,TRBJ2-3,CASSFRTSGGSTDTQYF,TGCGCCAGCAGCTTCCGGACTAGCGGGGGTAGCACAGATACGCAGTATTTT
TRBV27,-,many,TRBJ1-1,CASSLSGGTEAFF,TGTGCCAGCAGCTTATCGGGGGGCACTGAAGCTTTCTTT
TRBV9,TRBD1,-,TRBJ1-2,CASSGRTGNYGYTF,TGTGCCAGCAGTGGTCGGACAGGGAACTATGGCTACACCTTC
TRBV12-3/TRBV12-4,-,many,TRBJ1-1,CASSSSSLNTEAFF,TGTGCCAGCAGTTCCTCGAGCCTGAACACTGAAGCTTTCTTT
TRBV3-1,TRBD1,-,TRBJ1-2,CASSHELPGTGSMSGYTF,TGTGCCAGCAGCCATGAGCTGCCCGGGACAGGGTCAATGAGTGGCTACACCTTC
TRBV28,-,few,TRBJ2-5,CASSFPRRRETQYF,TGTGCCAGCAGTTTCCCCAGACGACGGGAGACCCAGTACTTC
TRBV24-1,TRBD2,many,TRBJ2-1,CATSDGLAGRSYNEQFF,TGTGCCACCAGTGATGGACTAGCGGGACGATCCTACAATGAGCAGTTCTTC
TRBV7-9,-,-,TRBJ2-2,CATPYPGRNTGELFF,TGTGCCACCCCCTACCCGGGGAGGAACACCGGGGAGCTGTTTTTT
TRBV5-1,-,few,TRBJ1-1,CASSLDRSEAFF,TGCGCCAGCAGCTTGGACAGGAGTGAAGCTTTCTTT
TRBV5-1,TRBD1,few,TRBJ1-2,CASSLDRGKGGYTF,TGCGCCAGCAGCTTAGACAGGGGAAAGGGTGGCTACACCTTC
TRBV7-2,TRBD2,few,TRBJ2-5,CASSFRTSGVSKETQYF,TGTGCCAGCAGCTTTAGGACTAGCGGAGTCTCCAAAGAGACCCAGTACTTC
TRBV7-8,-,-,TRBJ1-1,CASSFGGRTEAFF,TGTGCCAGCAGCTTCGGGGGGAGGACTGAAGCTTTCTTT
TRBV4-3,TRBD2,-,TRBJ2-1,CASSQDEREAHHNEQFF,TGCGCCAGCAGCCAAGATGAGCGGGAGGCCCACCACAATGAGCAGTTCTTC
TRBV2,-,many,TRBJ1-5,CATGQQNQPQHF,TGTGCCACCGGACAGCAAAATCAGCCCCAGCATTTT
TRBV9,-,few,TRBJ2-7,CASSVEQKPYEQYF,TGTGCCAGCAGCGTAGAACAGAAACCCTACGAGCAGTACTTC
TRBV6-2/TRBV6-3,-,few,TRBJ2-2,CASKQRTDGNTGELFF,TGTGCCAGCAAACAAAGGACGGACGGGAACACCGGGGAGCTGTTTTTT
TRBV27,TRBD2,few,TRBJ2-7,CASSPGTSGRNEQYF,TGTGCCAGCAGTCCGGGGACTAGCGGGAGGAATGAGCAGTACTTC
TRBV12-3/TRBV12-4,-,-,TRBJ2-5,CASSFGGSETQYF,TGTGCCAGCAGTTTTGGGGGATCCGAGACCCAGTACTTC
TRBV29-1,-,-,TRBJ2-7,CSVEDPTTDTYEQYF,TGCAGCGTTGAAGACCCGACGACGGATACCTACGAGCAGTACTTC
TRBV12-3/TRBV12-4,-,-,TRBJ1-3,CASSLISGNTIYF,TGTGCCAGCAGTTTGATATCAGGAAACACCATATATTTT
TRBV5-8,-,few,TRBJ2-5,CASSFMGRQETQYF,TGTGCCAGCAGCTTTATGGGGCGGCAAGAGACCCAGTACTTC
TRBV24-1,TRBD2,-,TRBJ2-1,CATSDVSGRGTYNEQFF,TGTGCCACCAGTGATGTTAGCGGGAGAGGGACCTACAATGAGCAGTTCTTC
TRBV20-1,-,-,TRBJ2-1,CSAHHRLFGSSYNEQFF,TGCAGTGCTCACCATCGTCTATTCGGGAGCTCCTACAATGAGCAGTTCTTC